One and the same sample provided the 24 T cell receptor beta chains below, sequenced in a study of blood T cells in healthy people across ages. It was with a sample-barcoded 5' primer and a J-beta primer mix that a second PCR of roughly 7 to 12 cycles was run. TCRdb recomputed calls from the 5' RACE reads with MiXCR, one row per CDR3 protein. The table lists 790,000 or so distinct CDR3 sequences, about 46% of them singletons. The sample taken for sequencing was blood. The source of these receptors is an elderly man in good health.

The CDR3 here is CASRSEYTRQGSTDTQYF. The CDR3 region has the DNA TGTGCCAGCAGATCAGAATATACCCGACAGGGAAGCACAGATACGCAGTATTTT. V gene TRBV27 combines with J gene TRBJ2-3, with TRBD1 matching over 7 bases. Per the germline V gene, CDR1 is MNHEY and CDR2 is SMNVEV (reference sequence). V shed 6 bases and J 0 bases; nucleotides not matched to a gene: 15. This CDR3 region has 18 residues.

In its sample, this clonotype was seen a few times. V and J are TRBV12-3 or TRBV12-4 and TRBJ2-3, with 13 positions matching TRBD2. This CDR3 has 15 amino acids. V shed 5 bases, J shed 7 bases, and the junction held 6 bases outside the gene matches. In DNA form, the CDR3 reads TGTGCCAGCAGTCGACTAGCGGGGGGTGGTAATACGCAGTATTTT. It is translated as CASSRLAGGGNTQYF.

This rearrangement joins TRBV25-1 to TRBJ1-6; no clear D gene. V was clipped by 7 bases and J by 10 bases, with 11 bases between them. The V gene's germline CDR1 is MGHDK and CDR2 SYGVNS. The CDR3 sequence is 12 residues long. The CDR3 DNA follows: TGTGCCAGCAAAACGGAGGGATCACCCCTCCACTTT. It specifies CASKTEGSPLHF. Based on the CDR3 plus reference TRBV25-1 and TRBJ1-6, the full variable domain is EADIYQTPRYLVIGTGKKITLECSQTMGHDKMYWYQQDPGMELHLIHYSYGVNSTEKGDLSSESTVSRIRTEHFPLTLESARPSHTSQYLCASKTEGSPLHFGNGTRLTVT.

This clonotype was observed a single time. This sequence joins TRBV5-1 and TRBJ2-5, with 13 bases identical to TRBD2. Judging by the DNA end, TRBJ2-1 fits better; the J call may be wrong. CDR1 SGHRS and CDR2 YFSETQ come from the germline V gene. The CDR3 totals 15 residues. CDR3 coding DNA: TGCGCCAGCAGCGAACTAGCGGGAGGGTTTGAGACCCAGTTCTTC. It encodes CASSELAGGFETQFF.

J is TRBJ2-3 and V is TRBV28, with 7 bases that match TRBD2. The V segment lost 2 bases and the J segment 0 bases; nucleotides outside the gene matches: 14. The CDR3 runs 19 residues. Germline loops: CDR1 MDHEN, CDR2 SYDVKM. The CDR3 nucleotides read TGTGCCAGCAGTTTACTTCTGGTGGCGGGAGAGAGTAGCACAGATACGCAGTATTTT. Translation: CASSLLLVAGESSTDTQYF.

The chain has TRBV28 and TRBJ1-6, with D maybe TRBD1 (5 bases). Germline loops: CDR1 MDHEN, CDR2 SYDVKM. This CDR3 has 12 amino acids. V shed 3 bases and J shed 9 bases, with 6 bases lying between them. CDR3: CASSFGGSPLHF. CDR3 nucleotides: TGTGCCAGCAGTTTTGGGGGTTCACCCCTCCACTTT.

The sample holds many counts of this clonotype. This sequence joins TRBV29-1 and TRBJ1-2; 8 positions match TRBD1. Germline V gene data show CDR1 as SQVTM and CDR2 as ANQGSEA. Unmatched junction bases numbered 12, after V lost 8 bases and J lost 7 bases. CDR3 size: 13 residues. CDR3 amino acids: CSSMDRVDSGYTF. The CDR3 DNA reads as TGCAGCTCCATGGACAGGGTGGATAGTGGCTACACCTTC. Full variable domain (rest looked up from reference TRBV29-1 and TRBJ1-2): SAVISQKPSRDICQRGTSLTIQCQVDSQVTMMFWYRQQPGQSLTLIATANQGSEATYESGFVIDKFPISRPNLTFSTLTVSNMSPEDSSIYLCSSMDRVDSGYTFGSGTRLTVV.

The J gene is TRBJ2-1, the V gene TRBV20-1; D remains unclear. The J call may not be correct, given that the DNA end is closer to TRBJ2-7. This CDR3 has 14 amino acids. The V gene's germline CDR1 is DFQATT and CDR2 SNEGSKA (reference sequence). The CDR3 DNA reads as TGCAGTGCTAGAGATTGGGTGGCCGTCAATGAGCAGTACTTC. Translation gives CSARDWVAVNEQYF.

The CDR3 loop reads CASSFGLALETQYF. CDR3 DNA sequence: TGTGCCAGCAGCTTTGGGTTGGCTTTAGAGACCCAGTACTTC. The chain employs TRBV7-2 and TRBJ2-5; the D is unclear. This CDR3 contains 14 residues. Deletions cut 3 bases from V and 4 bases from J, with 12 bases between. The germline CDR1 and CDR2 sequences are SGHTA and FQGNSA.

This clonotype was counted only a few times. This sequence may be a read error, since a much larger clone differs from it by one base. V is TRBV28 and J is TRBJ2-1; D call uncertain. This CDR3 comprises 12 residues. Germline loops: CDR1 MDHEN, CDR2 SYDVKM. The CDR3 here is CTSSQEYNEQFF. DNA for the CDR3: TGTACCAGCAGCCAGGAGTACAATGAGCAGTTCTTC.

In the case of this clonotype: Its ends do not fully match the called genes, so a read error is possible. CDR3 DNA sequence: TGTGCCGGCAGCTCCACGAAAATACAGCGGATCTACAATGAGCAGTTCTTC. This sequence encodes CAGSSTKIQRIYNEQFF. The chain couples TRBV3-1 to TRBJ2-1; D possibly corresponds to TRBD2 (5 bases). Per germline, CDR1 LGHDT and CDR2 YNNKEL (reference sequence). CDR3 length: 17 residues.

There are many counts of this clonotype. The genes are TRBV20-1 and TRBJ2-3; D possibly corresponds to TRBD2 (6 bases). The CDR3 loop spans 15 amino acids. Germline V gene sequence: CDR1 DFQATT, CDR2 SNEGSKA (reference sequence). V lost 2 bases and J lost 2, with 14 bases in between. The DNA for the CDR3 is TGCAGTGCTAGACTAGACGGAGGGAACACAGATACGCAGTATTTT. Its translation is CSARLDGGNTDTQYF.

The chain is built from TRBV20-1 and TRBJ2-2; 10 bases map to TRBD1. The germline CDR1 and CDR2 sequences are DFQATT and SNEGSKA (reference sequence). The CDR3 consists of 13 residues. V lost 7 bases to trimming and J lost 7 bases; unmatched junction nucleotides: 6. The CDR3 DNA sequence: TGCAGTGGCAGACAGGGGGCGAACGGGGAGCTGTTTTTT. It yields the protein CSGRQGANGELFF.

The chain uses TRBV28 and TRBJ2-7; 11 bases fit TRBD1. CDR3 length: 17 residues. Trimming at V came to 5 bases and at J to 4 bases, leaving 13 bases not matched to a gene. Germline V gene data show CDR1 as MDHEN and CDR2 as SYDVKM. The CDR3 region is CASSDPGQGASPYEQYF. CDR3 coding DNA: TGTGCCAGCAGTGACCCAGGACAGGGGGCGTCCCCTTACGAGCAGTACTTC.

This rearrangement joins TRBV7-9 to TRBJ2-5; no firm D call. V was cut by 11 bases and J by 0 bases, with 7 bases left in between. The CDR3 covers 11 residues. Germline V gene data show CDR1 as SEHNR and CDR2 as FQNEAQ (reference sequence). The CDR3 sequence is CAAQNQETQYF. CDR3 coding DNA: TGTGCCGCACAGAACCAAGAGACCCAGTACTTC.

V is TRBV20-1 and J is TRBJ2-7; 13 positions agree with TRBD2. The J call may be incorrect, as the DNA end agrees better with TRBJ2-5. Per germline, CDR1 DFQATT and CDR2 SNEGSKA (reference sequence). The CDR3 is 14 amino acids. The CDR3 loop reads CSALTSGRGETQYF. The CDR3 DNA sequence: TGCAGTGCCTTAACTAGCGGGAGGGGAGAGACCCAGTACTTC.

This clonotype was recorded at least ten times. The gene calls are TRBV11-2 and TRBJ2-7; 8 bases are a match to TRBD2. J gave up 2 bases and V 4 bases, and 4 bases lay outside the gene matches. Germline V CDR1 and CDR2: SGHAT, FQNNGV. This CDR3 has 14 amino acids. This CDR3 reads CASSWDSGAYEQYF. The CDR3 coding sequence is TGTGCCAGCAGCTGGGATAGCGGGGCCTACGAGCAGTACTTC.

The chain joins TRBV28 to TRBJ2-2; either TRBD1 or TRBD2 may supply D (5 bases each). CDR1 and CDR2 from the germline V gene are MDHEN and SYDVKM. V was clipped by 6 bases and J by 6 bases, with 11 bases between them. The CDR3 spans 13 residues. CDR3: CASSQGTAGELFF. The CDR3 DNA reads TGTGCCAGCAGCCAAGGGACGGCCGGGGAGCTGTTTTTT.

This clonotype was picked up one time. This rearrangement joins TRBV12-3 or TRBV12-4 to TRBJ1-5; 12 nucleotides align to TRBD1. CDR3 length: 14 residues. J gave up 6 bases and V 6 bases, and 3 bases lay outside the gene matches. This CDR3 reads CASRGQGAFQPQHF. In DNA form, the CDR3 reads TGTGCCAGCAGGGGACAGGGGGCTTTTCAGCCCCAGCATTTT.

The genes are TRBV20-1 and TRBJ2-5; D not resolved. The CDR3 is 13 residues long. Trimming removed 0 bases from V and 2 bases from J, with 7 bases in between. Germline CDR1 reads DFQATT; CDR2 reads SNEGSKA (reference sequence). The CDR3 coding sequence is TGCAGTGCTAGAGAGGTACAGCAAGAGACCCAGTACTTC. Its protein product is CSAREVQQETQYF.

Notes on this clonotype: At one end, the junction sequence differs from germline, possibly due to a read error. The V gene is TRBV12-3 or TRBV12-4, the J gene TRBJ2-5; the D is unclear. This CDR3 contains 14 residues. The CDR3 sequence is CACSLVPRSETQYF. CDR3 DNA: TGTGCCTGCAGTTTAGTTCCTAGGTCAGAGACCCAGTACTTC.

At least ten counts were recorded for this clonotype. The V call is TRBV6-6, the J call TRBJ2-7, with 7 bases that match TRBD1. V gave up 3 bases and J gave up 1 base; unmatched junction bases: 3. Germline V gene data show CDR1 as MNHNY and CDR2 as SVGAGI (reference sequence). This CDR3 is 14 amino acids long. CDR3 sequence (DNA): TGTGCCAGCAGTTATCCGGGACAGTCCTACGAGCAGTACTTC. This encodes CASSYPGQSYEQYF.

This clonotype was detected only a few times. The chain recombines TRBV11-2 with TRBJ2-7, with D perhaps TRBD2 (6 bases). V lost 0 bases and J lost 3, with 9 bases in between. The CDR3 is 14 residues long. Germline assignment: CDR1 SGHAT and CDR2 FQNNGV. CDR3 nucleotides: TGTGCCAGCAGCTTAGAGCCTAGCGACTACGAGCAGTACTTC. Its translation: CASSLEPSDYEQYF.

The rearrangement joins TRBV9 to TRBJ2-5; possible D gene TRBD1, 5 bases. The CDR3 consists of 17 residues. Germline V gene lookup returns CDR1 SGDLS and CDR2 YYNGEE. Between the trimmed V and J ends, which lost 3 bases and 3 bases, there was a span of 21 bases. The CDR3 DNA sequence: TGTGCCAGCAGCGCTAAGGCGGCGCCCTCAGGGAAAGAGACCCAGTACTTC. Its translation: CASSAKAAPSGKETQYF.